These 9 T cell receptor beta chains were all obtained from the same sample, sequenced in a study of long-term antiretroviral therapy in people with HIV. At survey level, the immunoSEQ assay was run in its v3.0 version. Data came from immunoSEQ multiplex PCR; TCRdb stores just in-frame clones and leaves some out. The repertoire holds 25,000 to 30,000 clones, roughly 90% seen once, with 4.1% in the top ten. The sample consisted of unsorted PBMCs, taken 0.5 years after starting antiretroviral therapy. Receptors were obtained from a woman between 18 and 29 years old with HIV.

The chain joins TRBV6-6 to TRBJ2-7; D gene uncertain. CDR3 size: 12 residues. Trimming shortened V by 6 bases and J by 3 bases, and 9 bases separated the two germline ends. Germline CDR1 is MNHNY and CDR2 is SVGAGI (reference sequence). CDR3 DNA: TGTGCCAGCAGGGATAGGGTCTACGAGCAGTACTTC. This gives the protein CASRDRVYEQYF.

The chain joins TRBV4-1 to TRBJ2-3, with TRBD2 matching over 12 bases. V lost 5 bases, J lost 5 bases, and 8 bases stayed unmatched. The CDR3 is 16 residues long. Per the germline V gene, CDR1 is MGHRA and CDR2 is YSYEKL. CDR3: CASSTPPSGRGDTQYF. The CDR3 DNA reads TGCGCCAGCAGCACCCCGCCTAGCGGGAGGGGAGATACGCAGTATTTT.

The rearrangement links TRBV9 to TRBJ2-1, with D perhaps TRBD2 (5 bases). CDR1 is SGDLS and CDR2 is YYNGEE in the germline V gene. This CDR3 is 14 amino acids long. The V gene lost 3 bases and the J gene lost 3 bases, with 10 bases spanning the gap. CDR3 protein: CASSETSFYNEQFF. The DNA for the CDR3 is TGTGCCAGCAGCGAAACTAGTTTCTACAATGAGCAGTTCTTC.

V usage is TRBV9 and J usage is TRBJ2-3; either TRBD1 or TRBD2 may supply D (5 bases each). Trimming took off 1 base at V and 2 bases at J, with 8 bases between the two ends. Germline assignment: CDR1 SGDLS and CDR2 YYNGEE. CDR3 length: 14 residues. In DNA, the CDR3 is TGTGCCAGCAGCGTAACGGGACCCACAGATACGCAGTATTTT. Its protein product is CASSVTGPTDTQYF.

This clone was picked up one time. The genes are TRBV6-5 and TRBJ2-5, with D possibly called TRBD1 or TRBD2 (5 bases each). The germline V and J ends were trimmed by 5 bases and 4 bases, with 17 bases remaining between them. This CDR3 region has 15 residues. CDR1 is MNHEY, CDR2 SVGAGI, per germline. This chain's CDR3 is CASSLGTGPGETQYF. The CDR3 nucleotides are TGTGCCAGCAGTCTTGGGACGGGCCCCGGAGAGACCCAGTACTTC.

This chain connects TRBV18 to TRBJ1-3; TRBD1 is a possible D gene (6 bases). This CDR3 contains 18 residues. Germline CDR1 KGHSH, CDR2 LQKENI. Trimming took off 3 bases at V and 0 bases at J, with 18 bases between the two ends. The CDR3 region is CASSPGSGTPNSGNTIYF. CDR3 sequence (DNA): TGTGCCAGCTCACCGGGGAGCGGGACACCCAACTCTGGAAACACCATATATTTT. Combining the CDR3 with reference TRBV18 and TRBJ1-3 gives the whole variable domain NAGVMQNPRHLVRRRGQEARLRCSPMKGHSHVYWYRQLPEEGLKFMVYLQKENIIDESGMPKERFSAEFPKEGPSILRIQQVVRGDSAAYFCASSPGSGTPNSGNTIYFGEGSWLTVV.

The rearrangement links TRBV25-1 to TRBJ2-2; 8 bases line up with TRBD1. The CDR3 is 18 amino acids. CDR1 MGHDK and CDR2 SYGVNS come from the germline V gene. V was clipped by 3 bases and J by 4 bases; unmatched bases: 13. This chain's CDR3 is CASSDKRDRWPGTGELFF. The CDR3 DNA is TGTGCCAGCAGTGATAAAAGGGACAGGTGGCCTGGCACCGGGGAGCTGTTTTTT.

The chain recombines TRBV14 with TRBJ2-3; D might be TRBD2 (6 bases). Germline lookup yields CDR1 SGHDN and CDR2 FVKESK. The V and J ends lost 3 bases and 2 bases respectively, with 12 bases between them. CDR3 size: 15 residues. CDR3 DNA: TGTGCCAGCAGCCAGTCGACTAGTTACACAGATACGCAGTATTTT. Translation gives CASSQSTSYTDTQYF.

V usage is TRBV19 and J usage is TRBJ2-1; 7 nucleotides align to TRBD1. With 8 bases clipped from V and 6 bases from J, the junction kept 7 bases outside the gene matches. CDR1 is LNHDA, CDR2 SQIVND, per germline (reference sequence). This CDR3 has 13 amino acids. The CDR3 DNA follows: TGTGCCAGTGGGGGAACAGGGGTCAATGAGCAGTTCTTC. Amino acid sequence: CASGGTGVNEQFF.